This TCR beta chain comes out of a study of shared clonotypes between healthy human individuals. CD8 memory fractions consisted of CD45RO+ and CCR7-negative CD45RA+ TemRA cells together. Profiled with immunoSEQ multiplex PCR; TCRdb holds only in-frame clones, not every one. This table has 85,000 to 100,000 clones, around two thirds appearing once. This sequence was found in a man in his thirties or forties in good health. Sequenced: memory CD8+ T cells sorted from blood. Subset indicated: CD45RO+ cells pooled with CCR7-negative TemRA cells.

The CDR3 sequence is CASSKGLGQPQHF. CDR3 nucleotide sequence: TGTGCCAGCAGCAAAGGACTGGGTCAGCCCCAGCATTTT. This rearrangement joins TRBV21-1 to TRBJ1-5. TRBV21-1 has pseudogene status. The CDR3 consists of 13 residues.